This T cell receptor (beta chain) emerged from a study of control samples from healthy donors and cancer patients. Data came from immunoSEQ multiplex PCR; TCRdb stores just in-frame clones and leaves some out. There are approximately 170,000 clones in the sample; 80% to 95% occur only once, and roughly 0.64% lies in the top ten. Trimming removed 1 base at V and 8 bases at J, with 18 bases between. The CDR3 runs 16 residues. CDR1 SGHTA and CDR2 FQGTGA come from the germline V gene. This clone was seen just once. This chain uses TRBV7-3 with TRBJ2-1; D is possibly TRBD2 (5 bases). This sequence originates from a woman in her thirties in good health. Sequencing used blood. The CDR3 loop is CASSLNGVALGDEQFF. The CDR3 DNA is TGTGCCAGCAGCTTAAACGGGGTCGCCCTTGGCGATGAGCAGTTCTTC.